This T cell receptor (beta chain) is from a study of blood T cells in healthy people across ages. Per-sample PBMC isolation yielded at least 6 million cells. At least 6 micrograms of total RNA were extracted per sample. Whole-study findings and limits: It was held that the diversity estimates obtained from one million T cells were underestimates. Unsorted PBMC input precluded a conclusive naive versus antigen-experienced comparison.

The authors ran a second PCR of roughly 6 to 12 cycles using a sample-barcoded 5' primer and a J-beta primer mix. TCRdb reanalysed the 5' RACE reads using MiXCR and keeps one entry per CDR3 protein. The repertoire holds about 1,500,000 distinct CDR3 sequences, with around two fifths as singletons. CDR1 SQVTM and CDR2 ANQGSEA come from the germline V gene. Trimming removed 3 bases from V and 3 bases from J; junction bases left unmatched: 9. The CDR3 spans 15 residues. This clonotype was seen at least ten times. No antigen is known for it. The chain is built from TRBV29-1 and TRBJ1-2, with 8 nucleotides matching TRBD1. Material for sequencing was blood. The receptor's source is a young woman in good health. The CDR3 nucleotides read TGCAGCGTTGAGGAGACCGGGACAGGCTACTATGGCTACACCTTC. Its translation: CSVEETGTGYYGYTF.